One sample yielded the 6 T cell receptor beta chains listed below, sequenced in a study of blood T cell repertoires in COVID-19. The table came from immunoSEQ multiplex PCR; TCRdb's copy has only in-frame clones and leaves some out. The table includes more than 95,000 clones, about 88% detected once. The specimen was peripheral blood. The receptors come from a human donor in a cohort sampled during active COVID-19.

This chain joins TRBV15 and TRBJ2-5; TRBD1 is a possible D gene (5 bases). V lost 6 bases, J lost 9 bases, and 20 bases lay in between. CDR3 length equals 14 residues. Germline CDR1 is LNHNV and CDR2 is YYDKDF (reference sequence). As DNA, the CDR3 is TGTGCCACCAGGCAAGGATGGCAGGGCCGGCCCCAGTACTTC. Translation gives CATRQGWQGRPQYF. The whole variable domain, remainder taken from reference TRBV15 and TRBJ2-5, is DAMVIQNPRYQVTQFGKPVTLSCSQTLNHNVMYWYQQKSSQAPKLLFHYYDKDFNNEADTPDNFQSRRPNTSFCFLDIRSPGLGDTAMYLCATRQGWQGRPQYFGPGTRLLVL.

This clone was observed once. The rearrangement links TRBV12-1 to TRBJ2-5; the D call TRBD2 from the table was never checked on the DNA. TRBV12-1 is designated a pseudogene. This CDR3 contains 13 residues. The CDR3 spells CASSRRGGETQYF. In DNA, the CDR3 is TGTGCCAGCAGCCGAAGGGGGGGGGAGACCCAGTACTTC.

The chain joins TRBV19 to TRBJ1-2, with D possibly TRBD1 on 5 matching bases. Per the germline V gene, CDR1 is LNHDA and CDR2 is SQIVND (reference sequence). This CDR3 contains 13 residues. Deletions cut 5 bases from V and 4 bases from J, with 11 bases between. The CDR3 sequence is CASSFDRTYGYTF. The DNA for the CDR3 is TGTGCCAGTAGTTTCGACAGAACCTATGGCTACACCTTC.

With respect to this clone: An end of the junction does not agree with germline; a read error may underlie this. The V and J genes are TRBV5-6 and TRBJ1-2, with 8 bases matching TRBD1. This CDR3 has 12 residues. Per germline, CDR1 SGHDT and CDR2 YYEEEE. The CDR3 nucleotides are TGTGCCAGCAACTTGGGGACAGGAGGCTACACCTTC. Encoded protein: CASNLGTGGYTF.

This CDR3 is CASSPSGPSYEQYF. CDR3 bases: TGTGCCAGCAGCCCTAGCGGGCCTTCCTACGAGCAGTACTTC. The chain uses TRBV5-6 and TRBJ2-7; 8 bases are shared with TRBD2. CDR3 length: 14 residues. The germline V gene encodes CDR1 SGHDT and CDR2 YYEEEE. V gave up 4 bases and J gave up 1 base; unmatched junction bases: 4.

The chain joins TRBV28 to TRBJ2-4; D not certain. The CDR3 is 15 residues long. V was pared by 3 bases and J by 2 bases, with 11 bases between. Per the germline V gene, CDR1 is MDHEN and CDR2 is SYDVKM. CDR3 nucleotides: TGTGCCAGCAGTTTTAGTAGTCTGACCAAAAACATTCAGTACTTC. Translation: CASSFSSLTKNIQYF.